The 25 T cell receptor beta chains presented below share a single source sample, sequenced in a study of blood T cells in healthy people across ages. Together with a sample-barcoded 5' primer, a J-beta primer mix was included in a second PCR lasting about 6 to 12 cycles. TCRdb itself ran the 5' RACE reads through MiXCR, one entry per CDR3 protein. The sample carries 500,000 to 700,000 distinct CDR3 sequences, about 30% recorded once. Specimen: blood. These receptors all come from an elderly woman in good health.

In this sample, this clonotype turned up many times. The V and J genes are TRBV7-2 and TRBJ2-4, with D perhaps matching TRBD1 (5 bases). Germline lookup yields CDR1 SGHTA and CDR2 FQGNSA. CDR3 size: 15 residues. V lost 1 base to trimming and J lost 7 bases, with 14 bases between them. CDR3 coding DNA: TGTGCCAGCAGCTTAGATTGGGGCAGGGTGAACATTCAGTACTTC. This translates into CASSLDWGRVNIQYF.

This clonotype was found many times. The chain has TRBV5-6 and TRBJ1-2, with D unclear. V lost 4 bases to trimming and J lost 6 bases, with 16 bases between them. Germline CDR1 SGHDT, CDR2 YYEEEE. The CDR3 sequence is 14 residues long. CDR3 protein: CASSSVPGDNGYTF. CDR3 coding DNA: TGTGCCAGCAGCAGTGTTCCGGGCGACAATGGCTACACCTTC.

This clonotype has a count of ten or more. This chain links TRBV5-1 with TRBJ1-1, with D possibly TRBD1 on 5 matching bases. V dropped 0 bases and J dropped 3 bases, with 9 bases sitting between them. The germline gives CDR1 SGHRS, CDR2 YFSETQ. This CDR3 comprises 14 residues. The CDR3 sequence is CASSLGGDHTEAFF. In DNA, the CDR3 is TGCGCCAGCAGCTTGGGAGGGGACCACACTGAAGCTTTCTTT.

This clonotype was seen at least ten times. V gene TRBV20-1 combines with J gene TRBJ2-5; a possible D gene is TRBD1 (7 bases). The ends were cut back, 6 bases at V and 5 bases at J, with 22 bases in the middle. The CDR3 is 15 amino acids. From germline, CDR1 is DFQATT and CDR2 SNEGSKA (reference sequence). The CDR3 protein is CSAPNVQGRMETQYF. In DNA form, the CDR3 reads TGCAGTGCCCCGAACGTACAGGGGAGGATGGAGACCCAGTACTTC.

In its sample, this clonotype was seen many times. The chain has TRBV7-9 and TRBJ2-5, with 7 nucleotides matching TRBD2. The V segment lost 2 bases and the J segment 2 bases; nucleotides outside the gene matches: 5. The germline gives CDR1 SEHNR, CDR2 FQNEAQ (reference sequence). The CDR3 is 15 residues long. CDR3 residues: CASSLPLAVQETQYF. The CDR3 coding sequence is TGTGCCAGCAGCTTACCCCTAGCGGTACAAGAGACCCAGTACTTC.

To note about this clonotype: A much larger clone differs by one base, so this may be a read error. The rearrangement uses TRBV20-1 and TRBJ2-3; D possibly corresponds to TRBD2 (6 bases). The CDR3 runs to 13 residues. The germline gives CDR1 DFQATT, CDR2 SNEGSKA (reference sequence). The DNA for the CDR3 is TGCAGTACTAGCAGCGGACTCACAGATACGCAGTATTTT. This encodes CSTSSGLTDTQYF.

This clonotype was seen only a few times. A single base separates this from a much larger clone, so it may be a read error. The chain carries TRBV7-9 and TRBJ2-1; D may be TRBD2 (5 bases). CDR1 is SEHNR and CDR2 is FQNEAQ in the germline V gene (reference sequence). The length of the CDR3 is 14 residues. V lost 1 base and J 13 bases, leaving 17 bases between the germline ends. The chain's CDR3 is CASSLVANQETQFF. In DNA form, the CDR3 reads TGTGCCAGCAGCTTAGTAGCGAACCAAGAGACCCAGTTCTTC.

Ten or more counts support this clonotype. The rearrangement uses TRBV6-5 and TRBJ2-3; tentative D call: TRBD1 (6 bases). Trimming left V 5 bases short and J 2 bases short, with 11 bases between. There are 14 residues in the CDR3. Germline V CDR1 and CDR2: MNHEY, SVGAGI. The CDR3, as DNA: TGTGCCAGCAGTGACAGGATTACCACAGATACGCAGTATTTT. It specifies CASSDRITTDTQYF.

The chain uses TRBV2 and TRBJ2-1; a weak D match, TRBD1 (6 bases). The J call may not be correct, given that the DNA end is closer to TRBJ2-7. The CDR3 runs to 15 residues. The V gene's germline CDR1 is SNHLY and CDR2 FYNNEI. The CDR3 DNA is TGTGCCAGCATCTCCGGGACACTGAGCCACAATGAGCAGTACTTC. It is translated as CASISGTLSHNEQYF.

This clonotype was detected ten times or more. The genes are TRBV7-9 and TRBJ2-1; D is perhaps TRBD2 (7 bases). This CDR3 region has 15 residues. V dropped 0 bases and J dropped 6 bases, with 12 bases sitting between them. Germline CDR1 SEHNR, CDR2 FQNEAQ (reference sequence). CDR3 loop: CASSLAGRGGNEQFF. Written as DNA, the CDR3 is TGTGCCAGCAGCTTAGCCGGAAGGGGGGGCAATGAGCAGTTCTTC.

The genes are TRBV7-2 and TRBJ2-1, with D unresolved. Germline lookup yields CDR1 SGHTA and CDR2 FQGNSA. This CDR3 is 13 amino acids long. The V and J ends lost 4 bases and 3 bases respectively, with 7 bases between them. CDR3 DNA: TGTGCCAGCAGCTCTCACTTCTACAATGAGCAGTTCTTC. Translating it yields CASSSHFYNEQFF.

In this sample, this clonotype turned up many times. As DNA, the CDR3 is TGTGCCAGCAGCATCCTCGACACATACACTGAAGCTTTCTTT. Translating it yields CASSILDTYTEAFF. The gene calls are TRBV7-8 and TRBJ1-1; D is ambiguous. V dropped 5 bases and J dropped 3 bases, with 13 bases sitting between them. The CDR3 is made up of 14 amino acids. The germline V gene encodes CDR1 SGHVS and CDR2 FQNEAQ. Drawing the rest from reference TRBV7-8 and TRBJ1-1, the complete variable domain is GAGVSQSPRYKVAKRGQDVALRCDPISGHVSLFWYQQALGQGPEFLTYFQNEAQLDKSGLPSDRFFAERPEGSVSTLKIQRTQQEDSAVYLCASSILDTYTEAFFGQGTRLTVV.

The V gene is TRBV4-2, the J gene TRBJ1-6, with D possibly being TRBD1 (5 bases). Germline CDR1 and CDR2: LGHNA and YNFKEQ. The CDR3 has 14 residues. Trimming shortened V by 0 bases and J by 8 bases, and 8 bases separated the two germline ends. CDR3 nucleotides: TGTGCCAGCAGCCAAGATAAAGGGGATTCACCCCTCCACTTT. Translating gives CASSQDKGDSPLHF.

Concerning this clonotype: Possible read error: a much larger clone is one base away. The V and J genes are TRBV20-1 and TRBJ1-4; D call uncertain. The CDR3 is 13 amino acids. Germline CDR1 DFQATT, CDR2 SNEGSKA (reference sequence). The CDR3 protein is CSASSSFREKRFF. The DNA of the CDR3 is TGCAGTGCTAGTAGTAGTTTCCGTGAAAAACGGTTTTTT.

A few counts support this clonotype. The V and J genes are TRBV14 and TRBJ2-1; the D is unclear. The CDR3 sequence is 11 residues long. CDR1 is SGHDN and CDR2 is FVKESK in the germline V gene. The ends were cut back, 0 bases at V and 7 bases at J, with 1 base in the middle. Here the CDR3 reads CASSQENEQFF. DNA for the CDR3: TGTGCCAGCAGCCAAGAAAATGAGCAGTTCTTC.

This clonotype was seen at least ten times. One end of the junction is discordant with germline, which a read error may explain. The genes are TRBV5-1 and TRBJ2-3, with D possibly being TRBD2 (6 bases). CDR3 length equals 14 residues. Germline V lookup: CDR1 SGHRS, CDR2 YFSETQ. CDR3 nucleotide sequence: TGCGCCAGCAGTTTGGGGGGTGACAGCTTTACGCAGTATTTT. Its translation is CASSLGGDSFTQYF.

This clonotype showed up just a few times. A much larger clone lies a single base off, so this may be a read error. The chain employs TRBV12-3 or TRBV12-4 and TRBJ2-7, with D possibly TRBD2 on 6 matching bases. The CDR3 has 12 residues. Trimming left V 3 bases short and J 7 bases short, with 10 bases between. CDR3 amino acids: CASSFGEDEQYF. The CDR3, as DNA: TGTGCCAGCAGTTTCGGGGAGGATGAGCAGTACTTC.

This sequence joins TRBV5-8 and TRBJ1-2; possible D gene TRBD1, 5 bases. The CDR3 has 17 amino acids. V was pared by 6 bases and J by 4 bases, with 25 bases between. Germline CDR1 and CDR2: SGHTS and YDEGEE. For the CDR3, the DNA is TGTGCCAGCAACCCCGTCCCACAGGCGCCTCGGGGCTATGGCTACACCTTC. It specifies CASNPVPQAPRGYGYTF.

A remark on this clonotype: This may be a read error: a much more frequent sequence differs by one nucleotide. The chain carries TRBV12-3 or TRBV12-4 and TRBJ2-7; D is uncertain. Between the trimmed V and J ends, which lost 7 bases and 7 bases, there was a span of 8 bases. The CDR3 sequence is 10 residues long. DNA of the CDR3: TGTGCCAGCAATAGTCCTGAGCAGTACTTC. Translated: CASNSPEQYF.

In its sample, this clonotype was seen many times. CDR3 region: CASSLRGELARDGEQYF. The CDR3 DNA reads TGTGCCAGCAGCTTAAGGGGGGAGCTAGCGAGGGATGGGGAGCAGTACTTC. J is TRBJ2-7 and V is TRBV7-2; D may match TRBD1 or TRBD2 (6 bases each). The CDR3 spans 17 residues. The germline V gene has CDR1 SGHTA and CDR2 FQGNSA. Trimming removed 2 bases at V and 7 bases at J, with 24 bases between.

The chain links TRBV20-1 to TRBJ2-1; 9 nucleotides match TRBD2. V lost 3 bases and J lost 10; bases outside the gene matches: 7. The CDR3 is made up of 13 amino acids. CDR1 is DFQATT, CDR2 SNEGSKA, per germline (reference sequence). The CDR3, as DNA: TGCAGTGCTAGGGGACTAGCTCCCAGCGAGCAGTTCTTC. This translates into CSARGLAPSEQFF.

This clonotype was observed a handful of times. The V and J genes are TRBV12-3 or TRBV12-4 and TRBJ1-4, with D perhaps matching TRBD1 (6 bases). The CDR3 has 14 residues. V lost 2 bases to trimming and J lost 8 bases, with 12 bases between them. CDR3 nucleotide sequence: TGTGCCAGCAGTTTATGGGGGGCGCGGGAAAAACTGTTTTTT. The encoded protein is CASSLWGAREKLFF.

The J gene is TRBJ2-5, the V gene TRBV20-1, with D hard to call. CDR1 DFQATT and CDR2 SNEGSKA come from the germline V gene (reference sequence). CDR3 size: 12 residues. V shed 7 bases and J shed 1 base, with 10 bases lying between them. CDR3 DNA sequence: TGCAGTGTTCTGAAGAGCCAAGAGACCCAGTACTTC. It specifies CSVLKSQETQYF.

The chain recombines TRBV11-3 with TRBJ2-1; 11 nucleotides align to TRBD2. Trimming removed 8 bases from V and 7 bases from J; junction bases left unmatched: 16. Germline loops: CDR1 SGHNT, CDR2 YENEEA. The CDR3 is 17 amino acids. CDR3 bases: TGTGCCAGCGGCTCGAGTAGCGGGGGGGGTCTAGGAAATGAGCAGTTCTTC. It yields the protein CASGSSSGGGLGNEQFF.

As to this clonotype: Sequence at one end of the junction differs from germline and may be a read error. The V call is TRBV3-1, the J call TRBJ2-5; tentative D call: TRBD2 (5 bases). The J call may be incorrect, as the DNA end agrees better with TRBJ2-1. The CDR3 runs 15 residues. Germline V gene lookup returns CDR1 LGHDT and CDR2 YNNKEL (reference sequence). This CDR3 reads CTSSQRGPSQETQFF. CDR3 in DNA: TGTACCAGCAGCCAAAGAGGGCCGAGCCAAGAGACCCAGTTCTTC.